A single sample is the source of the 18 T cell receptor beta chains below, sequenced in a study of blood T cells in healthy people across ages. Combining a sample-barcoded 5' primer with a J-beta primer mix, a second PCR ran for 7 to 11 cycles. TCRdb processed the 5' RACE reads anew with MiXCR; each CDR3 protein has one entry. This sample has about 640,000 distinct CDR3 sequences, with around three fifths found just once. The sequenced sample consisted of blood. Receptors were obtained from a man in his 60s in good health.

This clonotype showed up just a few times. The chain joins TRBV2 to TRBJ2-5, with TRBD2 matching over 7 bases. Trimming took 3 bases from V and 0 from J; bases not matched to a gene: 4. CDR1 SNHLY and CDR2 FYNNEI come from the germline V gene. The CDR3 loop spans 15 amino acids. The CDR3 nucleotides read TGTGCCAGCAGTGATCGCGGGGGAAACCAAGAGACCCAGTACTTC. This sequence encodes CASSDRGGNQETQYF.

This clonotype was picked up a small number of times. The chain uses TRBV2 and TRBJ1-2; D unresolved. The CDR3 covers 13 residues. Trimming pared 6 bases from V and 3 bases from J, leaving 11 bases between. Per germline, CDR1 SNHLY and CDR2 FYNNEI. CDR3 amino acids: CASSPERDYGYTF. The DNA for the CDR3 is TGTGCCAGCAGCCCCGAACGGGACTATGGCTACACCTTC. The full variable domain, in which reference TRBV2 and TRBJ1-2 provide the parts outside the CDR3, is EPEVTQTPSHQVTQMGQEVILRCVPISNHLYFYWYRQILGQKVEFLVSFYNNEISEKSEIFDDQFSVERPDGSNFTLKIRSTKLEDSAMYFCASSPERDYGYTFGSGTRLTVV.

The chain uses TRBV24-1 and TRBJ1-5; no reliable D call. Deletions cut 4 bases from V and 0 bases from J, with 12 bases between. The CDR3 has 16 residues. Germline values: CDR1 KGHDR, CDR2 SFDVKD. Written as DNA, the CDR3 is TGTGCCACCAGTGAAGGAGCGGGGTATAGCAATCAGCCCCAGCATTTT. Its protein product is CATSEGAGYSNQPQHF.

The chain recombines TRBV12-3 or TRBV12-4 with TRBJ2-3; 14 bases line up with TRBD2. The CDR3 length is 17 residues. V dropped 5 bases and J dropped 1; count of bases not matched to a gene: 5. The CDR3 DNA sequence: TGTGCCAGCAGTCCCAGGGGACTAGCGGGGGGCACAGATACGCAGTATTTT. It codes for CASSPRGLAGGTDTQYF.

V and J are TRBV6-1 and TRBJ2-7; a weak D match, TRBD2 (6 bases). This CDR3 has 14 residues. Germline loops: CDR1 MNHNS, CDR2 SASEGT. Trimming took off 8 bases at V and 0 bases at J, with 14 bases between the two ends. The DNA for the CDR3 is TGTGCCAGCGCGCGGCTAGCGATCTCCTACGAGCAGTACTTC. As protein: CASARLAISYEQYF.

V and J are TRBV3-1 and TRBJ2-1; maybe TRBD1 (7 bases). The CDR3 runs 17 residues. Trimming removed 0 bases from V and 4 bases from J, with 16 bases in between. CDR1 is LGHDT, CDR2 YNNKEL, per germline (reference sequence). CDR3 bases: TGTGCCAGCAGCCAAGATTCCTGGACAGGACTATACAATGAGCAGTTCTTC. Its translation: CASSQDSWTGLYNEQFF.

This chain links TRBV10-3 with TRBJ2-1; D might be TRBD2 (6 bases). The germline CDR1 and CDR2 sequences are ENHRY and SYGVKD. V lost 10 bases and J 5 bases, leaving 18 bases between the germline ends. This CDR3 contains 14 residues. CDR3 loop: CATRPHGGNNEQFF. Here the CDR3 DNA reads TGTGCCACCCGTCCCCACGGGGGAAACAATGAGCAGTTCTTC.

This clonotype was picked up a small number of times. V gene TRBV20-1 combines with J gene TRBJ2-4; 10 bases align to TRBD1. Trimming took 6 bases from V and 9 from J; bases not matched to a gene: 11. CDR1 and CDR2 (germline): DFQATT, SNEGSKA (reference sequence). The length of the CDR3 is 14 residues. As DNA, the CDR3 is TGCAGTGCCCCAAACCGGGACAGGGGTATCATTCAGTACTTC. Its translation is CSAPNRDRGIIQYF.

Details on this clonotype: With a much larger clone just one base away, this may be a read error. This rearrangement joins TRBV12-3 or TRBV12-4 to TRBJ1-2, with 7 bases matching TRBD1. This CDR3 region has 13 residues. CDR3 nucleotide sequence: TGTGCCAACAGTTTGAGGGGGCCCTATGGCTACACCTTC. Protein: CANSLRGPYGYTF.

V is TRBV11-2 and J is TRBJ2-3; possible D gene TRBD2, 6 bases. CDR3 length: 17 amino acids. Germline V lookup: CDR1 SGHAT, CDR2 FQNNGV. Deletions cut 0 bases from V and 2 bases from J, with 15 bases between. The CDR3 region is CASSLEGQRAYTDTQYF. In DNA, the CDR3 is TGTGCCAGCAGCTTAGAGGGCCAGCGGGCCTACACAGATACGCAGTATTTT.

A word on this clonotype: At one of its ends the junction is not consistent with the germline gene, which may arise from a read error. The gene calls are TRBV4-1 and TRBJ2-1; perhaps D is TRBD1 or TRBD2 (5 bases each). The CDR3 consists of 15 residues. Germline values: CDR1 MGHRA, CDR2 YSYEKL. CDR3 bases: TGCGCCAGCAGCAAGGGACGGGGAGACTACAGTGAGCAGTTCTTC. Protein product: CASSKGRGDYSEQFF.

The V and J genes are TRBV28 and TRBJ2-4; 8 nucleotides line up with TRBD1. V trimming: 7 bases; J trimming: 8 bases; junction bases outside the gene matches: 10. Germline-derived CDR1 and CDR2 are MDHEN and SYDVKM. The length of the CDR3 is 14 residues. Written as DNA, the CDR3 is TGTGCCAGCAAACCTCCACAGGGGGAGGACATTCAGTACTTC. Amino acids: CASKPPQGEDIQYF.

The V call is TRBV5-1, the J call TRBJ2-3; tentatively, D is TRBD2 (5 bases). CDR3 length equals 17 residues. The germline V gene has CDR1 SGHRS and CDR2 YFSETQ. V lost 0 bases to trimming and J lost 1 base, with 15 bases between them. The CDR3 here is CASSLVRGGMGTDTQYF. The CDR3 bases are TGCGCCAGCAGCTTGGTCCGGGGTGGTATGGGCACAGATACGCAGTATTTT.

This clonotype was observed a handful of times. The rearrangement joins TRBV3-1 to TRBJ1-2, with D possibly being TRBD1 (5 bases). Germline loops: CDR1 LGHDT, CDR2 YNNKEL (reference sequence). Trimming removed 1 base from V and 2 bases from J, with 14 bases in between. This CDR3 spans 16 amino acids. The CDR3 sequence is CASSQVYRWGNYGYTF. CDR3 in DNA: TGTGCCAGCAGCCAAGTTTACAGGTGGGGGAACTATGGCTACACCTTC.

This rearrangement joins TRBV6-5 to TRBJ1-1; D gene ambiguous. This CDR3 is built from 14 residues. Trimming cost V 5 bases and J 0 bases, with 10 bases left between them. Germline V gene sequence: CDR1 MNHEY, CDR2 SVGAGI. The CDR3 nucleotides read TGTGCCAGCAGTAAGGCGAATATGAACACTGAAGCTTTCTTT. Translated: CASSKANMNTEAFF.

The chain couples TRBV20-1 to TRBJ2-4, with 12 positions matching TRBD2. The CDR3 is made up of 14 amino acids. Germline CDR1 DFQATT, CDR2 SNEGSKA (reference sequence). With 3 bases clipped from V and 6 bases from J, the junction kept 3 bases outside the gene matches. The CDR3 region has the DNA TGCAGTGCTAGCCTAGCGGGGGGGCGAAACATTCAGTACTTC. Translating it yields CSASLAGGRNIQYF.

Details on this clonotype: One junction end disagrees with the germline gene, perhaps due to a read error. The CDR3 DNA sequence: TGCAGTGCTCCCCGGGGAACGGTCAATGAGCGGTTCTTC. It is translated as CSAPRGTVNERFF. The chain is built from TRBV20-1 and TRBJ2-1; D might be TRBD2 (5 bases). Looked up from germline, CDR1 is DFQATT and CDR2 is SNEGSKA (reference sequence). The CDR3 spans 13 residues.

This clonotype has just a few counts. The chain uses TRBV4-1 and TRBJ1-5, with D possibly matching TRBD1 (5 bases). Germline CDR1 reads MGHRA; CDR2 reads YSYEKL. With 0 bases removed from V and 11 bases from J, the gap between germline ends came to 11 bases. The CDR3 loop spans 13 amino acids. CDR3 region: CASSQERGIAQHF. The CDR3 DNA reads TGCGCCAGCAGCCAAGAGAGGGGTATAGCCCAGCATTTT.